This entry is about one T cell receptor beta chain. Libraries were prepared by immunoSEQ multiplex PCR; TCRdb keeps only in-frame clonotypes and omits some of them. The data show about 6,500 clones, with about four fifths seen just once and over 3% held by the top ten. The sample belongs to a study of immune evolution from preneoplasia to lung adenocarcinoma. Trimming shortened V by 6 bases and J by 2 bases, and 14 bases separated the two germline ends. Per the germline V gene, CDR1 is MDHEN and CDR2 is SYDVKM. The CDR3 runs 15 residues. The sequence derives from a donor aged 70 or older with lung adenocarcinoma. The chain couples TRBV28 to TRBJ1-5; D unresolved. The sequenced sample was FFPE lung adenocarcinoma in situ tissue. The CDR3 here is CASRSQSLGNQPQHF. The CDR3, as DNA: TGTGCCAGCAGGTCACAGTCCCTTGGCAATCAGCCCCAGCATTTT.